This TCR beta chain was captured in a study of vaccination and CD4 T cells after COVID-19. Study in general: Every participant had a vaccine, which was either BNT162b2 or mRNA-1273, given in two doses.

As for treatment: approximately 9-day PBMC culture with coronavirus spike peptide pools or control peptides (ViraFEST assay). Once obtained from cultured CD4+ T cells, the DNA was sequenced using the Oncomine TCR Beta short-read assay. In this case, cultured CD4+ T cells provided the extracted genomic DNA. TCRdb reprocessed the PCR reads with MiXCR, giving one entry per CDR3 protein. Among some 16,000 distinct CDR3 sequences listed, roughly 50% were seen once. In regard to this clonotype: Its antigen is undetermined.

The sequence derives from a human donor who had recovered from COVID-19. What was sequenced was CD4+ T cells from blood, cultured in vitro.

CDR3 amino acids: CASSKWSNTGELFF. The CDR3 nucleotides read TGTGCCAGCAGCAAATGGTCGAACACCGGGGAGCTGTTTTTT. The genes are TRBV27 and TRBJ2-2; D is uncertain. Germline V gives CDR1 MNHEY, CDR2 SMNVEV (reference sequence). The CDR3 totals 14 residues. Trimming took 6 bases from V and 0 from J, leaving 8 bases between them.